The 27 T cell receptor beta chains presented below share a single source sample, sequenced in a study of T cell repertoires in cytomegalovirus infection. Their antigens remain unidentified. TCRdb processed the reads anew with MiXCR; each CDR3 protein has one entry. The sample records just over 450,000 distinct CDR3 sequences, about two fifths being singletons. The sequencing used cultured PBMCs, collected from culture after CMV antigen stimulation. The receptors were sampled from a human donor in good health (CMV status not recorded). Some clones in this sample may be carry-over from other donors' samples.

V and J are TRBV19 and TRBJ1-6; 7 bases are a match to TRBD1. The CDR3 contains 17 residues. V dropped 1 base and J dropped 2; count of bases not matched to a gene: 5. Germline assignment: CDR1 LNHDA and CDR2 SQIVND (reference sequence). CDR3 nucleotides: TGTGCCAGTAGTATAGTATCCGGGACAGCCTATAATTCACCCCTCCACTTT. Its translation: CASSIVSGTAYNSPLHF.

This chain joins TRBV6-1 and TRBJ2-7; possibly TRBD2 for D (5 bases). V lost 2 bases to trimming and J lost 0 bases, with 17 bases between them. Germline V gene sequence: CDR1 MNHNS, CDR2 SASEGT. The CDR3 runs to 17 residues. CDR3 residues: CASSEIPRGSNSYEQYF. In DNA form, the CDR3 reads TGTGCCAGCAGTGAAATTCCTCGGGGTTCCAACTCCTACGAGCAGTACTTC.

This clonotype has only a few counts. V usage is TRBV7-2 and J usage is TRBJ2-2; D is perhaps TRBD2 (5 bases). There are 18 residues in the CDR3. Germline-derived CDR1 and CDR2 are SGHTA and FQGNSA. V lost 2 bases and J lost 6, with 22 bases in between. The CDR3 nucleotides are TGTGCCAGCAGCTTAAGGGTTCCCCGGGGATCCTGGGCCGGGGAGCTGTTTTTT. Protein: CASSLRVPRGSWAGELFF.

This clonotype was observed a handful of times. CDR3 nucleotide sequence: TGTGCCAGCAGCTTAGCACTAGGGCCTTTCTATGGCTACACCTTC. Its protein is CASSLALGPFYGYTF. This chain joins TRBV7-2 and TRBJ1-2; D is unclear. Per germline, CDR1 SGHTA and CDR2 FQGNSA. V was clipped by 0 bases and J by 4 bases, with 12 bases between them. This CDR3 has 15 amino acids.

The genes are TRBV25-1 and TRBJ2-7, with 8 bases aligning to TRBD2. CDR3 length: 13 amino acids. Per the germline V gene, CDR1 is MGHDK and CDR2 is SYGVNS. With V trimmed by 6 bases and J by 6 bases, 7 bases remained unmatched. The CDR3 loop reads CASRLTGGGEQYF. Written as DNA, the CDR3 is TGTGCCAGCAGACTTACGGGGGGGGGCGAGCAGTACTTC.

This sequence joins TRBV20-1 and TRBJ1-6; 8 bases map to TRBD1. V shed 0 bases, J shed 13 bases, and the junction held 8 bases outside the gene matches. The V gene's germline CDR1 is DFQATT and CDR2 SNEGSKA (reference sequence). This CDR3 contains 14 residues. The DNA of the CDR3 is TGCAGTGCTAGAGAAGGACAGGGCCTTGGTCCCCTCCACTTT. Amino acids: CSAREGQGLGPLHF.

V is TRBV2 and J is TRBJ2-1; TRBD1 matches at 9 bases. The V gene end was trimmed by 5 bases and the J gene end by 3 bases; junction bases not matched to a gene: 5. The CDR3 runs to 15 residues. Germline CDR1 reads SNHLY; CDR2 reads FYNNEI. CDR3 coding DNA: TGTGCCAGCAGTAAACCGGGACAGGGCTACAATGAGCAGTTCTTC. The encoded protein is CASSKPGQGYNEQFF.

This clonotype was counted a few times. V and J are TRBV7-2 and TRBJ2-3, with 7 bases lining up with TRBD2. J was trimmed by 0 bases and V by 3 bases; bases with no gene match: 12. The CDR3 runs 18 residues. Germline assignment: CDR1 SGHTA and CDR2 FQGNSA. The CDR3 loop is CASSFPVTSSSSTDTQYF. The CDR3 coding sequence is TGTGCCAGCAGCTTTCCGGTGACTAGCTCATCTAGCACAGATACGCAGTATTTT.

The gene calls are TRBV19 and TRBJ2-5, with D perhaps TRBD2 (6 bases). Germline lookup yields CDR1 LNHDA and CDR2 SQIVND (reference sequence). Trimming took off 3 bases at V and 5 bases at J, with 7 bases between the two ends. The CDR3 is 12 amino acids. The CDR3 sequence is CASSIGGETQYF. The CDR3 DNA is TGTGCCAGTAGTATTGGGGGGGAGACCCAGTACTTC.

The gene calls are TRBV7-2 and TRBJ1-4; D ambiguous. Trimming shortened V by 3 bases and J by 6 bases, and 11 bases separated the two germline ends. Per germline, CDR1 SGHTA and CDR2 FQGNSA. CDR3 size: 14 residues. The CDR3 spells CASSFSGFDEKLFF. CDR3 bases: TGTGCCAGCAGCTTTTCTGGGTTCGATGAAAAACTGTTTTTT. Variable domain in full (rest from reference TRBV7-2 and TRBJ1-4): GAGVSQSPSNKVTEKGKDVELRCDPISGHTALYWYRQSLGQGLEFLIYFQGNSAPDKSGLPSDRFSAERTGGSVSTLTIQRTQQEDSAVYLCASSFSGFDEKLFFGSGTQLSVL.

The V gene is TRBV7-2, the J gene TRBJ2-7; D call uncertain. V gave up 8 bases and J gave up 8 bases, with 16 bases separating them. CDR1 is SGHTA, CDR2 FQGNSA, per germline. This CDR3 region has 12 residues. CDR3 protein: CASAPPLLKQYF. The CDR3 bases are TGTGCCAGCGCCCCCCCCCTATTGAAGCAGTACTTC.

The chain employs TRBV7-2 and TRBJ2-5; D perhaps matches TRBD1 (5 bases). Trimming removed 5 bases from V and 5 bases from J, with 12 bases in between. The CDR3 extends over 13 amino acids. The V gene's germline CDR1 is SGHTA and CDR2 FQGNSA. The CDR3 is CASSRQRGETQYF. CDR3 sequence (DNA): TGTGCCAGCAGCCGACAGCGTGGCGAGACCCAGTACTTC. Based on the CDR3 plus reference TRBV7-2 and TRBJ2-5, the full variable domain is GAGVSQSPSNKVTEKGKDVELRCDPISGHTALYWYRQSLGQGLEFLIYFQGNSAPDKSGLPSDRFSAERTGGSVSTLTIQRTQQEDSAVYLCASSRQRGETQYFGPGTRLLVL.

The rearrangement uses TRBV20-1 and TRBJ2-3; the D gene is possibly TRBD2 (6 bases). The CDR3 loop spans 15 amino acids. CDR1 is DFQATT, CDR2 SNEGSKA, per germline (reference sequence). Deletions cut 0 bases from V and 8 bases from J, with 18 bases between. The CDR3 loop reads CSARDRRTGVSTQYF. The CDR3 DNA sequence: TGCAGTGCTAGAGATCGCCGAACGGGGGTTAGTACGCAGTATTTT.

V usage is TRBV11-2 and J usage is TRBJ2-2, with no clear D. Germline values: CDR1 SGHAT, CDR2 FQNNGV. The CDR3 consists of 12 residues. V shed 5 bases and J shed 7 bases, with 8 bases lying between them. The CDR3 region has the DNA TGTGCCAGCAGCACCGGAGTCGGGGAGCTGTTTTTT. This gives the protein CASSTGVGELFF.

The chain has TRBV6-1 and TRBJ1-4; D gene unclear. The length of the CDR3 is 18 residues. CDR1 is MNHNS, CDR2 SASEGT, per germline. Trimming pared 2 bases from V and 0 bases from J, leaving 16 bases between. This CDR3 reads CASSEWPPGAATNEKLFF. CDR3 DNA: TGTGCCAGCAGTGAATGGCCCCCAGGAGCTGCAACTAATGAAAAACTGTTTTTT.

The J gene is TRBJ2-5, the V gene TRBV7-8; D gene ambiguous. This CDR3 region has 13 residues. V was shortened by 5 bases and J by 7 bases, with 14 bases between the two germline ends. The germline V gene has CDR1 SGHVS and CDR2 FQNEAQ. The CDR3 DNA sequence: TGTGCCAGCAGCCGAAGCCCCTTGGGGACCCAGTACTTC. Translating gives CASSRSPLGTQYF.

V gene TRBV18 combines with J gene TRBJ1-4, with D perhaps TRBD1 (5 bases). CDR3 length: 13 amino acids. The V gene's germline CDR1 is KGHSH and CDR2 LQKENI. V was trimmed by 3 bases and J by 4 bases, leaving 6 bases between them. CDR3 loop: CASSPDSNEKLFF. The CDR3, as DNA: TGTGCCAGCTCACCTGACAGTAATGAAAAACTGTTTTTT.

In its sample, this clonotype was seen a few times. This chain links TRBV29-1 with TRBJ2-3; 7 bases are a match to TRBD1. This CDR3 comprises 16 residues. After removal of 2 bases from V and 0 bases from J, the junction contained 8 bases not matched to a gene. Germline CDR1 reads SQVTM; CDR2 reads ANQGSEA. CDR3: CSVETGTARSTDTQYF. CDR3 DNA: TGCAGCGTTGAAACGGGGACAGCCCGTAGCACAGATACGCAGTATTTT.

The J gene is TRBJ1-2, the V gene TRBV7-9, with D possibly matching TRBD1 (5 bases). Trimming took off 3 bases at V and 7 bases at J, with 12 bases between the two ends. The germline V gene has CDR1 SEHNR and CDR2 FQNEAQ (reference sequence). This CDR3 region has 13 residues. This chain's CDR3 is CASSFGGSGGYTF. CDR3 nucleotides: TGTGCCAGCAGCTTTGGGGGGAGCGGTGGCTACACCTTC.

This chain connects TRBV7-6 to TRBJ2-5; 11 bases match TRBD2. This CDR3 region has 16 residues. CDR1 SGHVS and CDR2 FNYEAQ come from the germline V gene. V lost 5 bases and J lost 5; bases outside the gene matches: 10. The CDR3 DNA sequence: TGTGCCAGCAGCCCGTCTGGGACTAGCGGTGCGGAGACCCAGTACTTC. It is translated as CASSPSGTSGAETQYF.

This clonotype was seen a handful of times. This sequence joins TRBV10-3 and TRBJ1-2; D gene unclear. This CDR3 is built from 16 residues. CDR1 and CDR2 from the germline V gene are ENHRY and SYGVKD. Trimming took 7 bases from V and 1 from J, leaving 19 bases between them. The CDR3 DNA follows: TGTGCCATCACGTCCGGGCCCCAGACGGTTAACTATGGCTACACCTTC. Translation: CAITSGPQTVNYGYTF.

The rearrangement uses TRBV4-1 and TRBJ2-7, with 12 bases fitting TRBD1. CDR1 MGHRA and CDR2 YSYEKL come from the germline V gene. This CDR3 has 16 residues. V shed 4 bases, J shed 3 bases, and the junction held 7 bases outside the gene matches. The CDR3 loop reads CASSPGTGGMDYEQYF. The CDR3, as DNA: TGCGCCAGCAGCCCTGGGACAGGGGGCATGGACTACGAGCAGTACTTC.

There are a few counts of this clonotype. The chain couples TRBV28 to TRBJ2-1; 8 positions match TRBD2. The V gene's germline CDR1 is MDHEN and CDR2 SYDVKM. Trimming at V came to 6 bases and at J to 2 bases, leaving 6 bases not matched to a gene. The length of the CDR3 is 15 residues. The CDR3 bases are TGTGCCAGCAGGGTCGGGGGGGGCCCCTACAATGAGCAGTTCTTC. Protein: CASRVGGGPYNEQFF. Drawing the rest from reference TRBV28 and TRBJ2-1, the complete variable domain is DVKVTQSSRYLVKRTGEKVFLECVQDMDHENMFWYRQDPGLGLRLIYFSYDVKMKEKGDIPEGYSVSREKKERFSLILESASTNQTSMYLCASRVGGGPYNEQFFGPGTRLTVL.

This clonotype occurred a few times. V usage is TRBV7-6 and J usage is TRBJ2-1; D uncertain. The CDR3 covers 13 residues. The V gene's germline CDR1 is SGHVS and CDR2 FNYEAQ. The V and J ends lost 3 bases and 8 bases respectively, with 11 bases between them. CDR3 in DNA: TGTGCCAGCAGCTTGGGTGCCCCCTATGAGCAGTTCTTC. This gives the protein CASSLGAPYEQFF.

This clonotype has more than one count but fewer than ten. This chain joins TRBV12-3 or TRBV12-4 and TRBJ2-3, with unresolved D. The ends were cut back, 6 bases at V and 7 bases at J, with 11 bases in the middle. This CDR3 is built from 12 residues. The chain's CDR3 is CASSSLGYTQYF. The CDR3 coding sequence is TGTGCCAGCAGCTCCCTAGGGTATACGCAGTATTTT.

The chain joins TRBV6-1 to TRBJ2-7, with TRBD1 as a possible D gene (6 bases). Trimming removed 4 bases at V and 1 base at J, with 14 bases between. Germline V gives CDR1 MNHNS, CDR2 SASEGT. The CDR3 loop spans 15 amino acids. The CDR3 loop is CASSVRGTMSYEQYF. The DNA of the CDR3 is TGTGCCAGCAGTGTAAGGGGGACGATGTCCTACGAGCAGTACTTC.

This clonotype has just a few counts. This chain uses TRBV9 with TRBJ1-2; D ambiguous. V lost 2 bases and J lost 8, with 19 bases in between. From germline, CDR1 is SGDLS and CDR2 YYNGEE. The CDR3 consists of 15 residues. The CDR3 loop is CASSVHPGTNWGYTF. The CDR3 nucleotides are TGTGCCAGCAGCGTCCACCCGGGAACCAATTGGGGCTACACCTTC.